The next 6 T cell receptor beta chains were all read from a single sample in a study of blood T cells in healthy people across ages. With a J-beta primer mix and a sample-barcoded 5' primer, a second PCR ran about 7 to 12 cycles. TCRdb redid the calling of the 5' RACE reads with MiXCR, one entry per CDR3 protein. The table includes about 680,000 distinct CDR3 sequences, approximately 49% detected once. The sample taken for sequencing was blood. The receptor set was obtained from a woman aged 60-70 years in good health.

For the CDR3, the DNA is TGTGCCACCAGCACCGGAAATCTAGCGGGATACGAGCAGTACTTC. Translating it yields CATSTGNLAGYEQYF. The gene calls are TRBV15 and TRBJ2-7, with TRBD2 identical over 9 bases. CDR3 size: 15 residues. V was pared by 4 bases and J by 4 bases, with 8 bases of the junction left unmatched. In germline, CDR1 is LNHNV, CDR2 YYDKDF (reference sequence).

V usage is TRBV2 and J usage is TRBJ2-5; D is possibly TRBD1 (5 bases). The DNA end is a closer match to TRBJ2-7, so the J assignment may be wrong. Germline V gives CDR1 SNHLY, CDR2 FYNNEI. CDR3 length: 12 amino acids. The CDR3 bases are TGTGCCAGCAGTGTGGACAACTACGAGCAGTACTTC. Its protein is CASSVDNYEQYF.

The chain carries TRBV20-1 and TRBJ1-1; D unclear. CDR1 is DFQATT, CDR2 SNEGSKA, per germline (reference sequence). The V end lost 4 bases, the J end lost 1 base, and 10 bases lay between the germline ends. CDR3 size: 13 residues. Here the CDR3 reads CSATVTGNTEAFF. CDR3 DNA sequence: TGCAGTGCTACGGTCACGGGGAACACTGAAGCTTTCTTT.

As concerns this clonotype: Just one base apart from a much larger clone, this may be a read error. V gene TRBV28 combines with J gene TRBJ2-3; 9 nucleotides align to TRBD2. Germline loops: CDR1 MDHEN, CDR2 SYDVKM. This CDR3 contains 17 residues. The CDR3 nucleotides are TGTGCCAGCAGTTTATCCCGAGCGGGGACTAGCACAGAGACGCAGTATTTT. It specifies CASSLSRAGTSTETQYF.

This clonotype was seen only once. The genes are TRBV20-1 and TRBJ2-7; 8 nucleotides agree with TRBD1. The J call may be incorrect, as the DNA end agrees better with TRBJ2-5. The CDR3 spans 15 residues. Germline V gene lookup returns CDR1 DFQATT and CDR2 SNEGSKA (reference sequence). The DNA for the CDR3 is TGCAGTGCTAGAAGGGCAGGGGGCTATGATGAGACCCAGTACTTC. It specifies CSARRAGGYDETQYF.

This chain uses TRBV4-2 with TRBJ1-1; TRBD1 agrees at 7 bases. CDR1 LGHNA and CDR2 YNFKEQ come from the germline V gene. This CDR3 spans 15 amino acids. The ends lost 0 bases at V and 5 bases at J; junction bases unmatched: 6. The DNA for the CDR3 is TGTGCCAGCAGCCAAGAGAGTAGGGACAGAACTGAAGCTTTCTTT. It is translated as CASSQESRDRTEAFF.